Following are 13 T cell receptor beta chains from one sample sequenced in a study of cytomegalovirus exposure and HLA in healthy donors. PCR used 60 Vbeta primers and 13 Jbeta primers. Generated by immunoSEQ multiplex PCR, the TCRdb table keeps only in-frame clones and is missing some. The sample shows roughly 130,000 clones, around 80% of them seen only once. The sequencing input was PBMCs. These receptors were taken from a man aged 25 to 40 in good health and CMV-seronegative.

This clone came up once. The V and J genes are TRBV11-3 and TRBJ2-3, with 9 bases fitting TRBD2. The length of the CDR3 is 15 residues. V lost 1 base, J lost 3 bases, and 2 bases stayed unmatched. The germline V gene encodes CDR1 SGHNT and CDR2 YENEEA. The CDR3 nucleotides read TGTGCCAGCAGCTTAGGTAGCGGGAGAACAGATACGCAGTATTTT. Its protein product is CASSLGSGRTDTQYF.

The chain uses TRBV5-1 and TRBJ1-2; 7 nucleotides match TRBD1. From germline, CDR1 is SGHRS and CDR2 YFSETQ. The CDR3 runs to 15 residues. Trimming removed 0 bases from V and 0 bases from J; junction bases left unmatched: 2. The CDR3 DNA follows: TGCGCCAGCAGCTTGGGGGGGACAGCTAACTATGGCTACACCTTC. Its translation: CASSLGGTANYGYTF.

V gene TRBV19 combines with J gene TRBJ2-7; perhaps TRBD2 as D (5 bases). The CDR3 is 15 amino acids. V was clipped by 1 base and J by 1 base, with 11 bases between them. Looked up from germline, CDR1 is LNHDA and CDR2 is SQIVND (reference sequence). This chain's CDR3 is CASSIASGPSYEQYF. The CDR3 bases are TGTGCCAGTAGTATAGCGAGCGGACCGTCCTACGAGCAGTACTTC.

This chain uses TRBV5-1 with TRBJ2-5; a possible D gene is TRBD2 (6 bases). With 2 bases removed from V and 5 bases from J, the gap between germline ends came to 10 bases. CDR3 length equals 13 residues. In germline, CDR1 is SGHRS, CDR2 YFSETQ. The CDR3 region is CASSLGGDETQYF. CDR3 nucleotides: TGCGCCAGCAGCTTAGGCGGGGACGAGACCCAGTACTTC.

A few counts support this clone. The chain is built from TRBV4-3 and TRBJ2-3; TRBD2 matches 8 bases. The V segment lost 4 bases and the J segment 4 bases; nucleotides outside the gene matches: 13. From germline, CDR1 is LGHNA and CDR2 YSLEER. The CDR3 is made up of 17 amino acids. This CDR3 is CASSPRLTRGLADTQYF. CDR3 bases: TGCGCCAGCAGCCCCCGGCTTACTCGGGGACTAGCAGATACGCAGTATTTT.

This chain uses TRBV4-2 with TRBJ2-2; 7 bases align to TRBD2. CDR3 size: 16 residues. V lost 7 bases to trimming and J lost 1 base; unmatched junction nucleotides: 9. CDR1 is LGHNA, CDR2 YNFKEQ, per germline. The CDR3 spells CASNLPSGENTGELFF. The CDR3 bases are TGTGCCAGCAACCTCCCCAGCGGGGAGAACACCGGGGAGCTGTTTTTT.

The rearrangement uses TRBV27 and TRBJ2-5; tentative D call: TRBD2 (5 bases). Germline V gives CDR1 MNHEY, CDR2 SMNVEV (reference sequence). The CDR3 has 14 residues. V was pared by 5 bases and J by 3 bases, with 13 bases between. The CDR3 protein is CASSPGWDKETQYF. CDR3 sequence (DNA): TGTGCCAGCAGTCCGGGGTGGGATAAAGAGACCCAGTACTTC.

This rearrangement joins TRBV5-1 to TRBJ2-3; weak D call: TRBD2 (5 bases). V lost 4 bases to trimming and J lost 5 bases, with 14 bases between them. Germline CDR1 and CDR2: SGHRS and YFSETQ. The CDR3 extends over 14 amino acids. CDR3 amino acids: CASSPEVREDTQYF. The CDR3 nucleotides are TGCGCCAGCAGCCCGGAGGTCCGGGAAGATACGCAGTATTTT.

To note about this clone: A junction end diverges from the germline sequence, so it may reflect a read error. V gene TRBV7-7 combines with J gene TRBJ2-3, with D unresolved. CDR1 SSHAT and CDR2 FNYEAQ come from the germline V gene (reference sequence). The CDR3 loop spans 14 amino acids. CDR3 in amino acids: CASSLGRSTDTQYF. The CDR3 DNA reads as TGTGCTAGCAGCTTAGGTCGTAGCACAGATACGCAGTATTTT. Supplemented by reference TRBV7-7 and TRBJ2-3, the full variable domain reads GAGVSQSPRYKVTKRGQDVTLRCDPISSHATLYWYQQALGQGPEFLTYFNYEAQPDKSGLPSDRFSAERPEGSISTLTIQRTEQRDSAMYRCASSLGRSTDTQYFGPGTRLTVL.

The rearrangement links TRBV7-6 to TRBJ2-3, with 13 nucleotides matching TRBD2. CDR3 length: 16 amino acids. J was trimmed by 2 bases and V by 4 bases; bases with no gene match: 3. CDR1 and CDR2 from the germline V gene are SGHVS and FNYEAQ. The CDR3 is CASSSGLAGITDTQYF. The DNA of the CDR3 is TGTGCCAGCAGCTCGGGACTAGCGGGAATCACAGATACGCAGTATTTT. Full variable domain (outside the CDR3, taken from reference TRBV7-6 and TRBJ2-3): GAGVSQSPRYKVTKRGQDVALRCDPISGHVSLYWYRQALGQGPEFLTYFNYEAQQDKSGLPNDRFSAERPEGSISTLTIQRTEQRDSAMYRCASSSGLAGITDTQYFGPGTRLTVL.

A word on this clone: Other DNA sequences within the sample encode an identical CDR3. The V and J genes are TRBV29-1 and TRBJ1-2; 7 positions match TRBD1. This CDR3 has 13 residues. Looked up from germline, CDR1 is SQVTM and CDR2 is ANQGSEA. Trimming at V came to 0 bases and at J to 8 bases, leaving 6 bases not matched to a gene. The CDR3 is CSVEDRQGGGYTF. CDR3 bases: TGCAGCGTTGAAGATCGGCAGGGGGGCGGCTACACCTTC.

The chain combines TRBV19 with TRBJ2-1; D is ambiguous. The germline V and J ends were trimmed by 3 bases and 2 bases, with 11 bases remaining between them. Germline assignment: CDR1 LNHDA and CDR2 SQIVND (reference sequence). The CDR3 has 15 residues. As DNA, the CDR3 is TGTGCCAGTAGTATCTCCCAGTATACCTACAATGAGCAGTTCTTC. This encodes CASSISQYTYNEQFF.

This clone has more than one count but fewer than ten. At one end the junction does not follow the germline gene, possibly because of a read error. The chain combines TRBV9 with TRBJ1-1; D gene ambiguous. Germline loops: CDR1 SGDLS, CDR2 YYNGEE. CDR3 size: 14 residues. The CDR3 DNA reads TGTGCCAGCAGCGTCAATACAGTGAACGCTGAAGCTTTCTTT. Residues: CASSVNTVNAEAFF.